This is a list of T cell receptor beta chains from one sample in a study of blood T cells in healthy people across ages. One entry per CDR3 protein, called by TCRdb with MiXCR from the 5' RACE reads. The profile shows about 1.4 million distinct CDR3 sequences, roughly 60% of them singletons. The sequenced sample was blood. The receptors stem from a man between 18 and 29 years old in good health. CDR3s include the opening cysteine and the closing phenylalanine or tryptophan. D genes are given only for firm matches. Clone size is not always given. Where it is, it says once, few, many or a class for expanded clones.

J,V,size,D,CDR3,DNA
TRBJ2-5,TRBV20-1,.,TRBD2,CSASPSGGRQETQYF,TGCAGTGCGTCCCCTAGCGGGGGACGCCAAGAGACCCAGTACTTC
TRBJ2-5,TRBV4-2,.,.,CASSQDAVKTQYF,TGTGCCAGCAGCCAAGATGCGGTGAAGACCCAGTACTTC
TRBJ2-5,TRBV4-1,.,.,CASSQDSGEETQYF,TGCGCCAGCAGCCAAGACTCAGGGGAAGAGACCCAGTACTTC
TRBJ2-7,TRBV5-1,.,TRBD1,CASSLKGLDRVPYEQYF,TGCGCCAGCAGCTTGAAAGGGCTGGACAGGGTCCCCTACGAGCAGTACTTC
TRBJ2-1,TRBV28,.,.,CASRPAAGARFGYNEQFF,TGTGCCAGCAGGCCCGCGGCGGGGGCCCGATTCGGCTACAATGAGCAGTTCTTC
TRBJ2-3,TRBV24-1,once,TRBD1,CATRDRVADTQYF,TGTGCCACCAGAGACAGGGTAGCAGATACGCAGTATTTT
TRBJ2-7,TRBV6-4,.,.,CASSDSSGGIYEQYF,TGTGCCAGCAGTGACTCTTCAGGCGGGATCTACGAGCAGTACTTC
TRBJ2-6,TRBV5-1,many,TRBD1,CASSSGTADFTGANVLTF,TGCGCCAGCAGCTCCGGGACAGCCGATTTTACTGGGGCCAACGTCCTGACTTTC
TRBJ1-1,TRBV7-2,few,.,CASSFPDRRAEAFF,TGTGCCAGCAGCTTCCCAGACAGAAGGGCTGAAGCTTTCTTT
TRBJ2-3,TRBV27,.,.,CASSSSLEPDTQYF,TGTGCCAGCAGTTCCTCATTAGAGCCAGATACGCAGTATTTT
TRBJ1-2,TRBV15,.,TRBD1,CATSRGQGYGGYTF,TGTGCCACCAGCAGAGGACAGGGATACGGTGGCTACACCTTC
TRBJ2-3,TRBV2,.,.,CARRMGRDTQYF,TGTGCCCGCCGAATGGGGAGAGATACGCAGTATTTT
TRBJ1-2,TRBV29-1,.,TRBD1,CSVDGQAIYGYTF,TGCAGCGTTGACGGACAGGCCATCTATGGCTACACCTTC
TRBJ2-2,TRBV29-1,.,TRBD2,CSVEGTRSTGELFF,TGCAGCGTTGAAGGGACTAGGAGTACCGGGGAGCTGTTTTTT
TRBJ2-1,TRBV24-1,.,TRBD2,CATSPGKASGGLRPFEQFF,TGTGCCACCAGCCCCGGAAAGGCTAGCGGGGGCTTACGGCCTTTTGAGCAGTTCTTC
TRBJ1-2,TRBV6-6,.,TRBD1,CASSYRQGEGGYTF,TGTGCCAGCAGTTACAGGCAGGGGGAGGGTGGCTACACCTTC
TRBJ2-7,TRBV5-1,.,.,CASSYRVSHEQYF,TGCGCCAGCAGCTACAGGGTTTCTCACGAGCAGTACTTC
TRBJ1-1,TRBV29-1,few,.,CSVRGGTEAFF,TGCAGCGTTCGTGGGGGCACTGAAGCTTTCTTT
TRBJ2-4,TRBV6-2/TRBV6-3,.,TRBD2,CASSVTSGSQNIQYF,TGTGCCAGCAGCGTGACTAGCGGGAGTCAAAACATTCAGTACTTC
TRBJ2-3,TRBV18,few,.,CASSPRRATDTQYF,TGTGCCAGCTCACCAAGACGGGCGACAGATACGCAGTATTTT
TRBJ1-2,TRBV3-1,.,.,CASSQVRGLGRDGYTF,TGTGCCAGCAGCCAAGTTAGGGGTTTGGGAAGGGATGGCTACACCTTC
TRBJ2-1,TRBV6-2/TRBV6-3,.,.,CATKQGGEQFF,TGTGCCACCAAACAGGGAGGTGAGCAGTTCTTC
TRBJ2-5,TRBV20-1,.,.,CSANFRGGQIFNEQYF,TGCAGTGCCAATTTTAGGGGTGGACAGATTTTCAATGAGCAGTACTTC
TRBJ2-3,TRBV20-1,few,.,CSARPSRGTSTDTQYF,TGCAGTGCTAGACCCTCCCGGGGTACTAGCACAGATACGCAGTATTTT
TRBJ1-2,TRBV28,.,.,CASSPPPGGQGYTF,TGTGCCAGCAGCCCCCCTCCCGGGGGCCAGGGCTACACCTTC
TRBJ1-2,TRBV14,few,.,CASSQLTVREQYGYTF,TGTGCCAGCAGCCAACTGACCGTGAGGGAACAGTATGGCTACACCTTC
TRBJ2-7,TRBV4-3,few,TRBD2,CASSQALAGEQYF,TGCGCCAGCAGCCAAGCCCTAGCGGGGGAGCAGTACTTC
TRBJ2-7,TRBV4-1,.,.,CASSQGRHTLYEQYF,TGCGCCAGCAGCCAAGGGCGTCATACTCTTTACGAGCAGTACTTC
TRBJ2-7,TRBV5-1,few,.,CASSYTSGSYEQYF,TGCGCCAGCAGCTATACGAGTGGGTCCTACGAGCAGTACTTC
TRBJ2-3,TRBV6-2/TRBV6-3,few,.,CASSYPAGGDSDTQYF,TGTGCCAGCAGTTACCCGGCAGGGGGGGACTCAGATACGCAGTATTTT
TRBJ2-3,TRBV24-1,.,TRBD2,CATSDAGGRGDTQYF,TGTGCCACCAGTGACGCGGGAGGGCGGGGAGATACGCAGTATTTT
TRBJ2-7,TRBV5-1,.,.,CASSLSSVKVGYEQYF,TGCGCCAGCAGCTTGAGTTCCGTGAAGGTCGGCTACGAGCAGTACTTC
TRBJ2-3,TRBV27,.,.,CASTRGGHKGFPGTDTQYF,TGTGCCAGCACCAGGGGCGGGCACAAGGGATTCCCAGGCACAGATACGCAGTATTTT
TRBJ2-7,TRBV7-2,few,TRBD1,CASSLDRGNYEQYF,TGTGCCAGCAGCCTCGACAGGGGTAACTACGAGCAGTACTTC
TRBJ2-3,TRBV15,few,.,CATSGRRLSTDTQYF,TGTGCCACCAGCGGACGGAGACTTAGCACAGATACGCAGTATTTT
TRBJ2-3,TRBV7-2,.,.,CASSFIFSRTDTQYF,TGTGCCAGCAGCTTTATTTTCTCGAGGACAGATACGCAGTATTTT
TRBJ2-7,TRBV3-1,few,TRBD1,CASSQGWTGAYEQYF,TGTGCCAGCAGCCAAGGGTGGACAGGGGCCTACGAGCAGTACTTC
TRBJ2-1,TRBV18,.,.,CASSPVSGTYNEQFF,TGTGCCAGCTCACCGGTGTCGGGCACCTACAATGAGCAGTTCTTC
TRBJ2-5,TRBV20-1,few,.,CSAPPDSYQETQYF,TGCAGTGCTCCTCCGGACAGCTACCAAGAGACCCAGTACTTC
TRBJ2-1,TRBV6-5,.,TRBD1,CASSYVGQVYEQFF,TGTGCCAGCAGTTACGTAGGACAGGTCTATGAGCAGTTCTTC
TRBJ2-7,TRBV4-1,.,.,CASSQEGTRSSYEQYF,TGCGCCAGCAGCCAAGAGGGGACAAGGAGCTCCTACGAGCAGTACTTC
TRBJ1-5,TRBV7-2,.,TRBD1,CASSRRDRGQPQHF,TGTGCCAGCAGCCGCCGGGACAGGGGGCAGCCCCAGCATTTT
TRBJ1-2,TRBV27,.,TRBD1,CASSPRRPGQGRHGYTF,TGTGCCAGCAGTCCTCGGCGACCGGGACAGGGGCGACATGGCTACACCTTC
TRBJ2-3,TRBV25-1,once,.,CASSDPRSGTDTQYF,TGCGCCAGCAGTGACCCGCGGTCGGGCACAGATACGCAGTATTTT
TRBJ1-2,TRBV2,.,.,CASGEWLRGGGYTF,TGTGCCAGCGGAGAGTGGTTAAGGGGTGGTGGCTACACCTTC
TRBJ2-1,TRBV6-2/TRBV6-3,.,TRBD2,CASSYSSVEAGAFSYNEQFF,TGTGCCAGCAGTTACTCGAGTGTTGAAGCGGGAGCATTTTCCTACAATGAGCAGTTCTTC
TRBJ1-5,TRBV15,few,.,CATSRDRLAGQPQHF,TGTGCCACCAGCAGAGATCGGCTCGCGGGTCAGCCCCAGCATTTT
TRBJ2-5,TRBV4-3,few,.,CASSQETWETQYF,TGCGCCAGCAGCCAAGAGACATGGGAGACCCAGTACTTC
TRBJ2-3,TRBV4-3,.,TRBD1,CASSQDNWDRGQDTQYF,TGCGCCAGCAGCCAAGATAATTGGGACAGGGGGCAAGATACGCAGTATTTT
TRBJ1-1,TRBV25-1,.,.,CASTPSGGGTEAFF,TGTGCCAGCACCCCTTCCGGGGGCGGCACTGAAGCTTTCTTT